This T cell receptor (beta chain) was recovered during a study of read filtering for tumor transcriptome and immune sequencing. Whole-study context: By R-ISS, stages I, II and III held 8, 16 and 7 patients. Overall study findings and caveats: This fraction held mixed bone marrow immune cells after CD138-negative sorting. IR-seq captured clonotypes deeper and more reliably than RNA-seq.

This library used approximately 370 ng RNA and molecular barcoded adaptors spanning alpha/delta and beta/gamma chains. TCRdb analysed the reads with MiXCR anew, one entry per CDR3 protein. There are 60,000 to 75,000 distinct CDR3 sequences in the sample; approximately 18% occur only once, and approximately 10% lies in the top ten. Ten or more counts support this clonotype. Its antigen is not known. The sequenced material came from a population of CD138-negative cells sorted from bone marrow. The sequence came from a donor older than 35 with multiple myeloma.

The CDR3 loop reads CASSSHLGSGGGRSYNEQFF. In nucleotides, the CDR3 is TGTGCCAGCAGCTCTCACCTAGGAAGCGGGGGAGGTAGATCCTACAATGAGCAGTTCTTC. The chain uses TRBV7-9 and TRBJ2-1; 8 bases fit TRBD2. The CDR3 has 20 amino acids. Trimming removed 4 bases from V and 1 base from J; junction bases left unmatched: 18. In germline, CDR1 is SEHNR, CDR2 FQNEAQ (reference sequence).